The 28 T cell receptor beta chains below were found in one sample sequenced in a study of post-analysis software for immune sequencing data. Findings of the study overall: Controls had lower frequencies than patients of five TRBV segments, which included TRBV5-6, TRBV5-1 and TRBV20-1.

Unique molecular identifiers had been added to the TCR beta cDNA libraries. TCRdb passed the PCR reads through MiXCR, listing each CDR3 protein once. The sample shows roughly 620,000 distinct CDR3 sequences, roughly 46% of them seen only once. The antigens these receptors bind are not known. Sequencing was done on a sample of blood. The receptors shown here come from a girl aged 5 to 17 with multiple sclerosis.

The rearrangement joins TRBV24-1 to TRBJ1-1; D is ambiguous. V lost 4 bases to trimming and J lost 1 base, with 3 bases between them. Germline CDR1 reads KGHDR; CDR2 reads SFDVKD. The CDR3 length is 12 residues. The CDR3 DNA follows: TGTGCCACCAGTGAGGAGAACACTGAAGCTTTCTTT. It specifies CATSEENTEAFF.

The chain carries TRBV11-2 and TRBJ1-2; D is unclear. The CDR3 has 13 amino acids. Germline CDR1 SGHAT, CDR2 FQNNGV. V shed 1 base and J shed 5 bases, with 8 bases lying between them. The CDR3 DNA follows: TGTGCCAGCAGCTTAGCGACCATATATGGCTACACCTTC. It codes for CASSLATIYGYTF.

The V call is TRBV5-4, the J call TRBJ2-3; D not resolved. Trimming cost V 1 base and J 0 bases, with 12 bases left between them. The CDR3 runs to 16 residues. Per germline, CDR1 SGHNT and CDR2 YYREEE (reference sequence). This chain's CDR3 is CASSLQLTTSTDTQYF. The CDR3 nucleotides are TGTGCCAGCAGCTTGCAACTAACTACTAGCACAGATACGCAGTATTTT.

This chain joins TRBV5-6 and TRBJ1-2, with 8 bases identical to TRBD1. The CDR3 contains 14 residues. Trimming removed 2 bases from V and 4 bases from J; junction bases left unmatched: 4. Germline lookup yields CDR1 SGHDT and CDR2 YYEEEE. As DNA, the CDR3 is TGTGCCAGCAGCTTATCGGGACAGGTCTATGGCTACACCTTC. Encoded protein: CASSLSGQVYGYTF.

This clonotype is a singleton in its sample. The rearrangement uses TRBV25-1 and TRBJ2-7; possible D gene TRBD2, 5 bases. Germline V gives CDR1 MGHDK, CDR2 SYGVNS. The CDR3 is made up of 14 amino acids. V shed 3 bases and J shed 3 bases, with 12 bases lying between them. The CDR3 here is CASSEWAGYYEQYF. The DNA of the CDR3 is TGTGCCAGCAGTGAGTGGGCGGGCTACTACGAGCAGTACTTC.

The sample holds a few counts of this clonotype. The V gene is TRBV4-1, the J gene TRBJ2-5; the D gene is possibly TRBD1 (6 bases). The CDR3 is 15 residues long. The ends were cut back, 0 bases at V and 3 bases at J, with 11 bases in the middle. CDR1 and CDR2 from the germline V gene are MGHRA and YSYEKL. CDR3 residues: CASSQESTGKETQYF. In nucleotides, the CDR3 is TGCGCCAGCAGCCAAGAGTCAACAGGGAAAGAGACCCAGTACTTC.

The genes are TRBV29-1 and TRBJ1-1; the D gene is possibly TRBD1 (5 bases). The CDR3 contains 13 residues. Germline CDR1 reads SQVTM; CDR2 reads ANQGSEA. Trimming stripped 7 bases from V and 3 bases from J, with 15 bases between. The CDR3 loop is CSARDSRDTEAFF. CDR3 DNA: TGCAGCGCAAGGGACTCCAGGGACACTGAAGCTTTCTTT. The entire variable domain, with the rest obtained from reference TRBV29-1 and TRBJ1-1, is as follows: SAVISQKPSRDICQRGTSLTIQCQVDSQVTMMFWYRQQPGQSLTLIATANQGSEATYESGFVIDKFPISRPNLTFSTLTVSNMSPEDSSIYLCSARDSRDTEAFFGQGTRLTVV.

DNA for the CDR3: TGTGCCAGCGGGGCGGACAGATACAATGAGCAGTTCTTC. It specifies CASGADRYNEQFF. The J gene is TRBJ2-1, the V gene TRBV4-2; D is possibly TRBD1 (6 bases). Trimming pared 8 bases from V and 4 bases from J, leaving 12 bases between. The CDR3 totals 13 residues. Germline V lookup: CDR1 LGHNA, CDR2 YNFKEQ.

The rearrangement uses TRBV5-1 and TRBJ2-1; D possibly uses TRBD1 or TRBD2 (5 bases each). Germline CDR1 SGHRS, CDR2 YFSETQ. The CDR3 has 15 amino acids. Deletions cut 5 bases from V and 0 bases from J, with 12 bases between. The CDR3 reads CASRGAGGSYNEQFF. CDR3 DNA: TGCGCCAGCAGAGGGGCTGGGGGCTCCTACAATGAGCAGTTCTTC.

This clonotype was seen more than once but under ten times. The chain employs TRBV29-1 and TRBJ1-1, with D possibly matching TRBD1 (6 bases). This CDR3 contains 12 residues. V was pared by 5 bases and J by 4 bases, with 11 bases between. Looked up from germline, CDR1 is SQVTM and CDR2 is ANQGSEA. Here the CDR3 reads CSVFTGSTEAFF. The CDR3 nucleotides read TGCAGCGTTTTCACAGGGAGCACTGAAGCTTTCTTT.

V and J are TRBV12-3 or TRBV12-4 and TRBJ1-4; D may be TRBD1 (6 bases). V was cut by 6 bases and J by 3 bases, with 11 bases left in between. The length of the CDR3 is 14 residues. CDR3 nucleotides: TGTGCCAGCAGCCTACAGGGACCTAATGAAAAACTGTTTTTT. It encodes CASSLQGPNEKLFF.

V gene TRBV12-3 or TRBV12-4 combines with J gene TRBJ1-2; D is undetermined. The CDR3 totals 12 residues. V was clipped by 6 bases and J by 8 bases, with 13 bases between them. DNA for the CDR3: TGTGCCAGCAGAACTTCGGGCAGGGGCTACACCTTC. As protein: CASRTSGRGYTF.

The rearrangement joins TRBV20-1 to TRBJ2-1; a weak D match, TRBD1 (5 bases). Trimming pared 4 bases from V and 5 bases from J, leaving 6 bases between. Germline V lookup: CDR1 DFQATT, CDR2 SNEGSKA (reference sequence). The CDR3 is 11 residues long. CDR3 residues: CSAIRDNEQFF. In DNA form, the CDR3 reads TGCAGTGCTATCAGGGACAATGAGCAGTTCTTC.

This clonotype is a singleton in its sample. The genes are TRBV7-9 and TRBJ1-2, with 8 bases matching TRBD1. V dropped 4 bases and J dropped 3; count of bases not matched to a gene: 13. The CDR3 consists of 17 residues. The V gene's germline CDR1 is SEHNR and CDR2 FQNEAQ (reference sequence). CDR3 loop: CASSSPTQGARDYGYTF. The CDR3, as DNA: TGTGCCAGCAGCTCTCCGACCCAGGGGGCGCGAGACTATGGCTACACCTTC.

The chain employs TRBV27 and TRBJ2-7; D unclear. V gave up 7 bases and J gave up 5 bases, with 12 bases separating them. Germline V lookup: CDR1 MNHEY, CDR2 SMNVEV (reference sequence). The CDR3 totals 12 residues. The CDR3 DNA sequence: TGTGCCAGCACCACGGCTAGACACGAGCAGTACTTC. Translation gives CASTTARHEQYF.

This clonotype was recorded once. This sequence joins TRBV12-3 or TRBV12-4 and TRBJ1-1; maybe TRBD1 (6 bases). The ends were cut back, 6 bases at V and 7 bases at J, with 21 bases in the middle. The CDR3 covers 15 residues. The CDR3 DNA sequence: TGTGCCAGCAGCCGCGGAGGGGGAAGGGCAGATGAAGCTTTCTTT. Its translation: CASSRGGGRADEAFF.

In nucleotides, the CDR3 is TGTGCCAGCAGCACTGATGTTGGTTTTCGTAACTATGGCTACACCTTC. Translating gives CASSTDVGFRNYGYTF. The rearrangement joins TRBV5-6 to TRBJ1-2, with D uncertain. The CDR3 is 16 residues long. Germline loops: CDR1 SGHDT, CDR2 YYEEEE. The germline V and J ends were trimmed by 4 bases and 1 base, with 17 bases remaining between them. Based on the CDR3 plus reference TRBV5-6 and TRBJ1-2, the full variable domain is DAGVTQSPTHLIKTRGQQVTLRCSPKSGHDTVSWYQQALGQGPQFIFQYYEEEERQRGNFPDRFSGHQFPNYSSELNVNALLLGDSALYLCASSTDVGFRNYGYTFGSGTRLTVV.

The chain employs TRBV9 and TRBJ2-1; 12 bases map to TRBD2. The CDR3 extends over 15 amino acids. In germline, CDR1 is SGDLS, CDR2 YYNGEE. V shed 0 bases and J 8 bases; nucleotides not matched to a gene: 3. The CDR3 spells CASSVASGGAHEQFF. The CDR3 bases are TGTGCCAGCAGCGTAGCTAGCGGGGGGGCACATGAGCAGTTCTTC.

This rearrangement joins TRBV6-2 or TRBV6-3 to TRBJ2-7; the D gene is possibly TRBD1 (6 bases). The CDR3 consists of 13 residues. The V gene's germline CDR1 is MNHEY and CDR2 SVGEGT. Trimming removed 6 bases at V and 4 bases at J, with 13 bases between. The CDR3 sequence is CASRFLQGYEQYF. DNA for the CDR3: TGTGCCAGCAGATTCCTACAGGGTTACGAGCAGTACTTC.

This clonotype was counted between two and nine times. The chain uses TRBV6-1 and TRBJ2-1; D gene unclear. Deletions cut 0 bases from V and 11 bases from J, with 8 bases between. Germline CDR1 and CDR2: MNHNS and SASEGT. This CDR3 is 12 amino acids long. CDR3 coding DNA: TGTGCCAGCAGTGAAGCAAGATTGAAGCAGTTCTTC. It translates to CASSEARLKQFF.

V is TRBV29-1 and J is TRBJ1-1; perhaps TRBD1 as D (6 bases). V lost 1 base to trimming and J lost 0 bases, with 9 bases between them. The germline V gene encodes CDR1 SQVTM and CDR2 ANQGSEA. The CDR3 totals 14 residues. CDR3 in amino acids: CSVEGTAMNTEAFF. In DNA form, the CDR3 reads TGCAGCGTTGAAGGGACAGCCATGAACACTGAAGCTTTCTTT.

This clonotype has a handful of counts. The genes are TRBV5-1 and TRBJ1-5; D is possibly TRBD1 (6 bases). The CDR3 consists of 16 residues. V was shortened by 1 base and J by 6 bases, with 17 bases between the two germline ends. The germline CDR1 and CDR2 sequences are SGHRS and YFSETQ. CDR3 bases: TGCGCCAGCAGCTTGCGAAGGGGGGCGCTGGGTCAGCCCCAGCATTTT. This translates into CASSLRRGALGQPQHF.

V usage is TRBV5-1 and J usage is TRBJ2-1; the D is unclear. Germline V lookup: CDR1 SGHRS, CDR2 YFSETQ. Trimming took 0 bases from V and 0 from J, leaving 4 bases between them. This CDR3 region has 14 residues. DNA of the CDR3: TGCGCCAGCAGCTTGGAACGCTCCTACAATGAGCAGTTCTTC. Amino acid sequence: CASSLERSYNEQFF.

The V call is TRBV28, the J call TRBJ1-5; no definite D call. Trimming shortened V by 8 bases and J by 6 bases, and 17 bases separated the two germline ends. Germline loops: CDR1 MDHEN, CDR2 SYDVKM. This CDR3 has 14 amino acids. This CDR3 reads CASGPREAGQPQHF. The CDR3 nucleotides are TGTGCCAGCGGTCCGAGGGAGGCCGGTCAGCCCCAGCATTTT.

This clonotype occurred a few times. This sequence joins TRBV7-9 and TRBJ2-5; perhaps TRBD1 as D (5 bases). There are 13 residues in the CDR3. Trimming removed 4 bases from V and 5 bases from J, with 11 bases in between. Germline lookup yields CDR1 SEHNR and CDR2 FQNEAQ (reference sequence). CDR3 loop: CASSWGFPETQYF. CDR3 bases: TGTGCCAGCAGCTGGGGCTTCCCGGAGACCCAGTACTTC.

The J gene is TRBJ2-5, the V gene TRBV9; D gene ambiguous. V was cut by 0 bases and J by 4 bases, with 7 bases left in between. The CDR3 length is 13 residues. CDR1 and CDR2 (germline): SGDLS, YYNGEE. DNA for the CDR3: TGTGCCAGCAGCGTAGGTGTCGCAGAGACCCAGTACTTC. Translated: CASSVGVAETQYF.

The gene calls are TRBV5-6 and TRBJ2-1; D is perhaps TRBD2 (6 bases). The V and J ends lost 8 bases and 0 bases respectively, with 12 bases between them. The CDR3 is 14 residues long. Germline V lookup: CDR1 SGHDT, CDR2 YYEEEE. This chain's CDR3 is CASNGGGSYNEQFF. Here the CDR3 DNA reads TGTGCCAGTAACGGGGGAGGCTCCTACAATGAGCAGTTCTTC.

The J gene is TRBJ2-3, the V gene TRBV5-5; a weak D match, TRBD2 (6 bases). Per the germline V gene, CDR1 is SGHKS and CDR2 is YYEKEE (reference sequence). The CDR3 totals 14 residues. Trimming removed 0 bases at V and 2 bases at J, with 7 bases between. The DNA of the CDR3 is TGTGCCAGCAGCTTGGTAGCGGTCACAGATACGCAGTATTTT. Its translation: CASSLVAVTDTQYF. The complete variable domain, with remaining parts taken from reference TRBV5-5 and TRBJ2-3, reads DAGVTQSPTHLIKTRGQQVTLRCSPISGHKSVSWYQQVLGQGPQFIFQYYEKEERGRGNFPDRFSARQFPNYSSELNVNALLLGDSALYLCASSLVAVTDTQYFGPGTRLTVL.